The present entry profiles one T cell receptor beta chain with its context. The target antigen is unknown. CD4+CD25+CD127- Tregs, CD4+CD25- non-Tregs, CD4 and CD8 cells were sorted. Germline V gives CDR1 SGHDT, CDR2 YYEEEE. The trim removed 4 bases at V and 6 bases at J, leaving 7 bases unmatched. The CDR3 runs to 14 residues. This sample was included in a study of Tregs in tolerant kidney transplant recipients. Study context: The nonmyeloablative bone marrow transplants came from related graft donors, with transient mixed chimerism. Whole-study results and caveats: Donor-specific Treg expansion exceeded global Treg expansion in tolerant patients, suggesting antigen drive. The small number of patients limits these findings pending further validation.

Profiled with immunoSEQ multiplex PCR; TCRdb holds only in-frame clones, not every one. The sample comprises about 110,000 clones, around 89% of which are singletons, and just under 0.35% rests with the top ten. This specimen was CD4+ T cells from blood, taken before the transplant. This chain connects TRBV5-6 to TRBJ2-7; 10 positions match TRBD1. The TCR comes from a human donor who received a combined kidney and bone marrow transplant. CDR3 sequence: CASSVTGTGAEQYF. Here the CDR3 DNA reads TGTGCCAGCAGCGTTACCGGGACAGGGGCCGAGCAGTACTTC.